The rows below give T cell receptor beta chains drawn from one sample of a study of OX40 agonist ivuxolimab in advanced cancers. Method: immunoSEQ multiplex PCR; TCRdb's copy keeps in-frame clones and lacks some. The data show roughly 50,000 clones, 82% seen once. The sequenced sample was CD4+ or CD8+ T cells sorted from blood, obtained in a trial of the OX40 agonist ivuxolimab. These receptors were collected from an adult with an advanced solid tumor such as melanoma, head and neck, liver or kidney cancer. Both conserved end residues are part of each CDR3. A D gene is named only where the DNA matches it firmly. Clone size is stated in some rows and not others, as once, few, many or a class when expanded.

D gene: NA
V gene: TRBV5-1
clone size: once
J gene: TRBJ2-2
CDR3 protein: CASTPGPSSTGELFF
CDR3 DNA: TGCGCCAGCACCCCCGGTCCCAGCTCCACCGGGGAGCTGTTTTTT

D gene: TRBD1
V gene: TRBV9
clone size: NA
J gene: TRBJ2-1
CDR3 protein: CASSAGQGGNEQFF
CDR3 DNA: TGTGCCAGCAGCGCGGGACAGGGGGGCAATGAGCAGTTCTTC

D gene: NA
V gene: TRBV6-1
clone size: NA
J gene: TRBJ1-4
CDR3 protein: CASEAPYSEKLFF
CDR3 DNA: TGTGCCAGCGAGGCGCCGTATTCTGAAAAACTGTTTTTT

D gene: TRBD2
V gene: TRBV5-6
clone size: NA
J gene: TRBJ2-3
CDR3 protein: CASSFRTSGGSDTQYF
CDR3 DNA: TGTGCCAGCAGCTTTAGGACTAGCGGGGGGTCAGATACGCAGTATTTT

D gene: TRBD2
V gene: TRBV7-9
clone size: NA
J gene: TRBJ2-1
CDR3 protein: CASSLSSGGEQFF
CDR3 DNA: TGTGCCAGCAGCTTATCTAGCGGGGGTGAGCAGTTCTTC

D gene: NA
V gene: TRBV7-9
clone size: NA
J gene: TRBJ1-1
CDR3 protein: CASSLSTEAFF
CDR3 DNA: TGTGCCAGCAGCTTATCGACAGAAGCTTTCTTT

D gene: NA
V gene: TRBV7-6
clone size: NA
J gene: TRBJ2-6
CDR3 protein: CASSLGGGTGANVLTF
CDR3 DNA: TGTGCCAGCAGCTTAGGTGGGGGCACGGGGGCCAACGTCCTGACTTTC

D gene: NA
V gene: TRBV5-1
clone size: NA
J gene: TRBJ1-5
CDR3 protein: CASRGGQPGEPQHF
CDR3 DNA: TGCGCCAGCAGAGGTGGACAGCCGGGTGAGCCCCAGCATTTT

D gene: NA
V gene: TRBV9
clone size: NA
J gene: TRBJ2-3
CDR3 protein: CASSVGSTTDTQYF
CDR3 DNA: TGTGCCAGCAGCGTAGGTAGCACCACAGATACGCAGTATTTT

D gene: TRBD1
V gene: TRBV28
clone size: NA
J gene: TRBJ2-7
CDR3 protein: CASSPSGTGGHEQYF
CDR3 DNA: TGTGCCAGCAGCCCATCCGGGACAGGGGGCCACGAGCAGTACTTC

D gene: NA
V gene: TRBV30
clone size: few
J gene: TRBJ2-5
CDR3 protein: CAWNQGEGEETQYF
CDR3 DNA: TGTGCCTGGAACCAGGGAGAAGGGGAAGAGACCCAGTACTTC

D gene: TRBD2
V gene: TRBV18
clone size: NA
J gene: TRBJ2-3
CDR3 protein: CASSPPTRVAGGPTDTQYF
CDR3 DNA: TGTGCCAGCTCACCCCCTACCCGGGTTGCGGGGGGGCCGACAGATACGCAGTATTTT

D gene: TRBD1
V gene: TRBV5-1
clone size: once
J gene: TRBJ2-2
CDR3 protein: CASQPSLSGGFTGELFF
CDR3 DNA: TGCGCCAGCCAGCCCTCCCTTTCAGGGGGTTTCACCGGGGAGCTGTTTTTT

D gene: NA
V gene: TRBV28
clone size: NA
J gene: TRBJ1-1
CDR3 protein: CASSLTGWGATEAFF
CDR3 DNA: TGTGCCAGCAGTTTGACGGGGTGGGGGGCCACTGAAGCTTTCTTT

D gene: NA
V gene: TRBV6-5
clone size: NA
J gene: TRBJ2-7
CDR3 protein: CASSQRTYEQYF
CDR3 DNA: TGTGCCAGCAGTCAGCGGACCTACGAGCAGTACTTC

D gene: NA
V gene: TRBV28
clone size: NA
J gene: TRBJ1-2
CDR3 protein: CASSARTRVYGYTF
CDR3 DNA: TGTGCCAGCAGTGCTCGAACCCGCGTCTATGGCTACACCTTC

D gene: TRBD2
V gene: TRBV5-1
clone size: NA
J gene: TRBJ2-2
CDR3 protein: CASSPERGGNTGELFF
CDR3 DNA: TGCGCCAGCAGCCCTGAGCGGGGGGGTAACACCGGGGAGCTGTTTTTT

D gene: TRBD1
V gene: TRBV11-1
clone size: NA
J gene: TRBJ2-7
CDR3 protein: CASSRSGQGPYEQYF
CDR3 DNA: TGTGCCAGCAGCCGTTCGGGACAGGGACCCTACGAGCAGTACTTC

D gene: TRBD1
V gene: TRBV7-8
clone size: NA
J gene: TRBJ2-4
CDR3 protein: CASSHRQGAAKNIQYF
CDR3 DNA: TGTGCCAGCAGCCACCGACAGGGGGCTGCCAAAAACATTCAGTACTTC

D gene: NA
V gene: TRBV28
clone size: NA
J gene: TRBJ1-1
CDR3 protein: CASSLVGRPFTEAFF
CDR3 DNA: TGTGCCAGCAGTTTAGTCGGCAGACCCTTCACTGAAGCTTTCTTT

D gene: NA
V gene: TRBV9
clone size: NA
J gene: TRBJ2-1
CDR3 protein: CASSVAGVYNEQFF
CDR3 DNA: TGTGCCAGCAGCGTAGCTGGGGTCTACAATGAGCAGTTCTTC

D gene: NA
V gene: TRBV2
clone size: once
J gene: TRBJ2-1
CDR3 protein: CASKYNNEQFF
CDR3 DNA: TGTGCCAGCAAGTATAACAATGAGCAGTTCTTC

D gene: TRBD1
V gene: TRBV5-1
clone size: few
J gene: TRBJ1-1
CDR3 protein: CASNRQGMSFF
CDR3 DNA: TGCGCCAGCAACCGACAGGGGATGTCTTTCTTT

D gene: TRBD2
V gene: TRBV9
clone size: NA
J gene: TRBJ2-1
CDR3 protein: CASSVGLAETYNEQFF
CDR3 DNA: TGTGCCAGCAGCGTAGGTCTAGCGGAGACCTACAATGAGCAGTTCTTC

D gene: NA
V gene: TRBV5-8
clone size: NA
J gene: TRBJ1-6
CDR3 protein: CASSSEEISPLHF
CDR3 DNA: TGTGCCAGCAGCTCAGAGGAGATTTCACCCCTCCACTTT

D gene: NA
V gene: TRBV5-8
clone size: NA
J gene: TRBJ1-4
CDR3 protein: CASSLVAAGEEKLFF
CDR3 DNA: TGTGCCAGCAGCTTGGTGGCAGCAGGGGAGGAAAAACTGTTTTTT

D gene: NA
V gene: TRBV5-4
clone size: NA
J gene: TRBJ1-5
CDR3 protein: CASSLSLVLGRQPQHF
CDR3 DNA: TGTGCCAGCAGCTTGAGCTTAGTCCTGGGTAGGCAGCCCCAGCATTTT

D gene: TRBD1
V gene: TRBV30
clone size: NA
J gene: TRBJ1-4
CDR3 protein: CALGTDGFSTNEKLFF
CDR3 DNA: TGTGCCTTGGGGACAGACGGATTTTCAACTAATGAAAAACTGTTTTTT

D gene: TRBD1
V gene: TRBV28
clone size: NA
J gene: TRBJ2-7
CDR3 protein: CASSPSFTGGTYEQYF
CDR3 DNA: TGTGCCAGCAGTCCCTCCTTCACAGGGGGTACCTACGAGCAGTACTTC

D gene: NA
V gene: TRBV5-4
clone size: NA
J gene: TRBJ2-5
CDR3 protein: CASSRGSDQETQYF
CDR3 DNA: TGTGCCAGCAGCAGAGGGTCGGATCAAGAGACCCAGTACTTC

D gene: NA
V gene: TRBV6-5
clone size: NA
J gene: TRBJ1-4
CDR3 protein: CASSYPNEKLFF
CDR3 DNA: TGTGCCAGCAGTTACCCCAATGAAAAACTGTTTTTT

D gene: NA
V gene: TRBV4-2
clone size: NA
J gene: TRBJ1-4
CDR3 protein: CASSRYSATNEKLFF
CDR3 DNA: TGTGCCAGCAGCCGCTACAGTGCAACTAATGAAAAACTGTTTTTT

D gene: TRBD2
V gene: TRBV25-1
clone size: NA
J gene: TRBJ2-5
CDR3 protein: CATWGERGKKETQYF
CDR3 DNA: TGCGCCACATGGGGGGAGCGGGGGAAAAAAGAGACCCAGTACTTC

D gene: NA
V gene: TRBV6-5
clone size: once
J gene: TRBJ2-3
CDR3 protein: CATGTAGARGTQYF
CDR3 DNA: TGTGCCACGGGGACAGCGGGGGCCCGGGGGACGCAGTATTTT

D gene: NA
V gene: TRBV6-6
clone size: NA
J gene: TRBJ1-1
CDR3 protein: CASSYVSVNTEAFF
CDR3 DNA: TGTGCCAGCAGTTACGTTTCCGTGAACACTGAAGCTTTCTTT

D gene: NA
V gene: TRBV4-2
clone size: NA
J gene: TRBJ2-7
CDR3 protein: CASSQVQGGLLYEQYF
CDR3 DNA: TGTGCCAGCAGCCAAGTTCAAGGAGGTCTTCTCTACGAGCAGTACTTC

D gene: NA
V gene: TRBV19
clone size: few
J gene: TRBJ1-5
CDR3 protein: CASSKVQGLEPQHF
CDR3 DNA: TGTGCCAGTAGTAAAGTGCAGGGTCTAGAGCCCCAGCATTTT